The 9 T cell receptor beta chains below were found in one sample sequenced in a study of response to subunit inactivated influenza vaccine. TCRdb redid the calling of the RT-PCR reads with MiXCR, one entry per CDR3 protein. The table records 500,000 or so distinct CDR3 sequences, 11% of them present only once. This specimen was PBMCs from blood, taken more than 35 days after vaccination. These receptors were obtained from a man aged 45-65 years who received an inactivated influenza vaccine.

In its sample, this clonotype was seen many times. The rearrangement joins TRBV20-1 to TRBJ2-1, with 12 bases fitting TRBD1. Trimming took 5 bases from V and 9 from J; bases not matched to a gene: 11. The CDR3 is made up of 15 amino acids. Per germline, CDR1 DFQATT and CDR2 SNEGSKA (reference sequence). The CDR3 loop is CSASRGGQGAFEQFF. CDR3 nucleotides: TGCAGTGCTTCTAGGGGGGGACAGGGGGCGTTTGAGCAGTTCTTC.

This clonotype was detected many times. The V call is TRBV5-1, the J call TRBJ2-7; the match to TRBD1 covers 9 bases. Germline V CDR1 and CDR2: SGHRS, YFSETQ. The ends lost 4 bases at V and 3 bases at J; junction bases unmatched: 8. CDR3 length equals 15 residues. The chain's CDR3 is CASSGEGTGIYEQYF. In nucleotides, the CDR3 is TGCGCCAGCAGCGGAGAGGGGACAGGGATCTACGAGCAGTACTTC. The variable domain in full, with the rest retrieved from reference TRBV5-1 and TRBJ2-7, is KAGVTQTPRYLIKTRGQQVTLSCSPISGHRSVSWYQQTPGQGLQFLFEYFSETQRNKGNFPGRFSGRQFSNSRSEMNVSTLELGDSALYLCASSGEGTGIYEQYFGPGTRLTVT.

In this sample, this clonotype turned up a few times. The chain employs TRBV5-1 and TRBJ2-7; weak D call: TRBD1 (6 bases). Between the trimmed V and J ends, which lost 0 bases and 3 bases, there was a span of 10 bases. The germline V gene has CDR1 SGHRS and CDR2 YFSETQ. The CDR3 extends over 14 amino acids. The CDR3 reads CASSLVDSLYEQYF. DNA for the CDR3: TGCGCCAGCAGCTTGGTGGACAGCCTCTACGAGCAGTACTTC.

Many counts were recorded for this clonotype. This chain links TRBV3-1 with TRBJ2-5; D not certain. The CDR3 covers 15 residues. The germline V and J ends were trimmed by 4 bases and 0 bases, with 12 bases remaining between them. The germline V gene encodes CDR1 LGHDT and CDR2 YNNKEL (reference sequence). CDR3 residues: CASSRWGSYQETQYF. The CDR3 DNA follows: TGTGCCAGCAGCCGCTGGGGTAGCTACCAAGAGACCCAGTACTTC.

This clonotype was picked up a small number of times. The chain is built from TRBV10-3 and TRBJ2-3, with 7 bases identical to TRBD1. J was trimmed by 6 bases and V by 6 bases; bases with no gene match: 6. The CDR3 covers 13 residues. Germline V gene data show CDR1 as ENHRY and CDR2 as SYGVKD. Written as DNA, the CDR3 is TGTGCCATCAGCGCAGGGGGTACGGATACGCAGTATTTT. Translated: CAISAGGTDTQYF.

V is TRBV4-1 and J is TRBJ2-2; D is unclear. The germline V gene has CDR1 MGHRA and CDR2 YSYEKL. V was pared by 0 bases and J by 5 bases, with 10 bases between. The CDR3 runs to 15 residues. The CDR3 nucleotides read TGCGCCAGCAGCCAAGATCGGGCTAGAACCGGGGAGCTGTTTTTT. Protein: CASSQDRARTGELFF.

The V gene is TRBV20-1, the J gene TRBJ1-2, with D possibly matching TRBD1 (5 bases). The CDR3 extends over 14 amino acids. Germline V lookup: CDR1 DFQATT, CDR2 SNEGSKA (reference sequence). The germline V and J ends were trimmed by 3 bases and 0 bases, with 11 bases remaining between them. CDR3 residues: CSARWGFTNYGYTF. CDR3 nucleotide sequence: TGCAGTGCTAGGTGGGGCTTTACTAACTATGGCTACACCTTC.

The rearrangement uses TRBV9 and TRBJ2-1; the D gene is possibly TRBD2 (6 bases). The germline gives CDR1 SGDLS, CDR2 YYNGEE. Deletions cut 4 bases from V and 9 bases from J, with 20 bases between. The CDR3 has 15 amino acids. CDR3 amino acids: CASSPRQEGSGEQFF. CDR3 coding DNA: TGTGCCAGCAGCCCTCGTCAGGAGGGATCGGGTGAGCAGTTCTTC. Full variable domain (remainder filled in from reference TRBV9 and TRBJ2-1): DSGVTQTPKHLITATGQRVTLRCSPRSGDLSVYWYQQSLDQGLQFLIQYYNGEERAKGNILERFSAQQFPDLHSELNLSSLELGDSALYFCASSPRQEGSGEQFFGPGTRLTVL.

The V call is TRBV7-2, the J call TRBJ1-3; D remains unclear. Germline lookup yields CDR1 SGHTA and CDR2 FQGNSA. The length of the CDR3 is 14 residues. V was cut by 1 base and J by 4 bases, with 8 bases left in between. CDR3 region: CASSLGARGNTIYF. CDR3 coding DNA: TGTGCCAGCAGCTTAGGGGCACGGGGAAACACCATATATTTT.